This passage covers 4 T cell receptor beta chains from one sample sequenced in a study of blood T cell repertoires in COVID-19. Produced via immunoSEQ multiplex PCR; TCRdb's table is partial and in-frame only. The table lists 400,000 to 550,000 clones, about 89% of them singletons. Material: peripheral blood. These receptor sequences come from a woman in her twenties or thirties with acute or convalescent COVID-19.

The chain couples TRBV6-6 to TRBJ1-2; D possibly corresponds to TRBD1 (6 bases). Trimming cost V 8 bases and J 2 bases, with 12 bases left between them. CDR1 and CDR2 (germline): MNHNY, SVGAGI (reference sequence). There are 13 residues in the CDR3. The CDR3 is CASALTGNYGYTF. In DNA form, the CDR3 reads TGTGCCAGCGCCCTAACAGGGAACTATGGCTACACCTTC.

The CDR3, as DNA: TGTGCCAGCAGAGAGGGCAATGAGCAGTTCTTC. It is translated as CASREGNEQFF. The rearrangement joins TRBV7-6 to TRBJ2-1, with a tentative D call TRBD2 (5 bases). The CDR3 covers 11 residues. The germline V and J ends were trimmed by 6 bases and 6 bases, with 6 bases remaining between them. Germline assignment: CDR1 SGHVS and CDR2 FNYEAQ.

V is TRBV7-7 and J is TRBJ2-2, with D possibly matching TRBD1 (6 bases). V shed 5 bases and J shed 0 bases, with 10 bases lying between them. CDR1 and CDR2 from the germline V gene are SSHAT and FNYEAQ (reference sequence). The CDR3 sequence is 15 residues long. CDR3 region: CASSPGQTNTGELFF. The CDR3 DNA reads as TGTGCCAGCAGCCCGGGACAAACGAACACCGGGGAGCTGTTTTTT.

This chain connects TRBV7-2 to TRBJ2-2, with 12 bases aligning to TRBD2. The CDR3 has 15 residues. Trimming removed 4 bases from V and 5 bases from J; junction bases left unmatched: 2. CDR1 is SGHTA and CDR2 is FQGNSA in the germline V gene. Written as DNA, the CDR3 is TGTGCCAGCAGCTCTAGCGGGGGGGCTACCGGGGAGCTGTTTTTT. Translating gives CASSSSGGATGELFF.